This TCR beta chain was sequenced in a study of cytomegalovirus exposure and HLA in healthy donors. Across the whole study: Early on, a data release was issued that held 65 million to 100 million unique TCRs from HLA-typed donors.

The PCR had 60 Vbeta and 13 Jbeta primers. Sequenced by immunoSEQ multiplex PCR; TCRdb stores in-frame clones only, minus some. The sample records around 190,000 clones, roughly a tenth being singletons. There are a few counts of this clone. Its antigen remains unidentified. Germline CDR1 is SEHNR and CDR2 is FQNEAQ (reference sequence). After removal of 1 base from V and 7 bases from J, the junction contained 5 bases not matched to a gene. The CDR3 consists of 15 residues. Findings and caveats of the study: Presence/absence analyses assumed roughly uniform sequencing depth across donors, which may not hold. Later on, a genetic analysis was performed. It linked a missense variant in DCLRE1C with V- and J-gene trimming of TCR beta.

The sequence derives from a woman in her 30s in good health and CMV-seropositive. Sequenced input: PBMCs. The V gene is TRBV7-9, the J gene TRBJ2-1; 9 positions match TRBD2. The CDR3 region has the DNA TGTGCCAGCAGCTTAGTAGCGGGAGATGGTAATGAGCAGTTCTTC. It specifies CASSLVAGDGNEQFF. The whole variable domain, remainder taken from reference TRBV7-9 and TRBJ2-1, is DTGVSQNPRHKITKRGQNVTFRCDPISEHNRLYWYRQTLGQGPEFLTYFQNEAQLEKSRLLSDRFSAERPKGSFSTLEIQRTEQGDSAMYLCASSLVAGDGNEQFFGPGTRLTVL.